A single sample is the source of the 6 T cell receptor beta chains below, sequenced in a study of OX40 agonist ivuxolimab in advanced cancers. Repertoires were generated with immunoSEQ multiplex PCR, while TCRdb's copy carries only in-frame clones and drops some. The sample yields about 70,000 clones, 88% seen once. The sequences come from CD4+ or CD8+ T cells sorted from blood, collected in a trial of the OX40 agonist ivuxolimab. The receptors stem from an adult with an advanced solid tumor such as melanoma, head and neck, liver or kidney cancer.

This clone was seen once. The chain couples TRBV7-2 to TRBJ2-7; 10 bases map to TRBD2. J lost 4 bases, V lost 6 bases, and 9 bases had no gene match. This CDR3 has 15 residues. CDR1 SGHTA and CDR2 FQGNSA come from the germline V gene. The CDR3 DNA reads TGTGCCAGCAGTCCCCTCGCACTAGCGGGATACGAGCAGTACTTC. Its translation is CASSPLALAGYEQYF. The entire variable domain, with the rest obtained from reference TRBV7-2 and TRBJ2-7, is as follows: GAGVSQSPSNKVTEKGKDVELRCDPISGHTALYWYRQSLGQGLEFLIYFQGNSAPDKSGLPSDRFSAERTGGSVSTLTIQRTQQEDSAVYLCASSPLALAGYEQYFGPGTRLTVT.

This chain uses TRBV5-1 with TRBJ1-2; D remains ambiguous. V was trimmed by 1 base and J by 8 bases, leaving 18 bases between them. This CDR3 contains 15 residues. The germline V gene has CDR1 SGHRS and CDR2 YFSETQ. The CDR3 DNA follows: TGCGCCAGCAGCTTGAGTGCCAGCCGGATCTCCGGCTACACCTTC. Translation gives CASSLSASRISGYTF.

The CDR3 reads CAISESRGKSQYF. CDR3 nucleotides: TGTGCCATCAGTGAGTCGCGGGGCAAGTCCCAGTACTTC. The chain carries TRBV10-3 and TRBJ2-5, with D possibly being TRBD2 (6 bases). V gave up 0 bases and J gave up 9 bases, with 11 bases separating them. The CDR3 consists of 13 residues. Germline values: CDR1 ENHRY, CDR2 SYGVKD.

The chain carries TRBV4-1 and TRBJ1-2; D call uncertain. V was shortened by 4 bases and J by 5 bases, with 14 bases between the two germline ends. The CDR3 covers 14 residues. Per germline, CDR1 MGHRA and CDR2 YSYEKL. Written as DNA, the CDR3 is TGCGCCAGCAGCCCTCGGCTGGAGTTTTATGGCTACACCTTC. Translating it yields CASSPRLEFYGYTF.

The CDR3 spells CASKPETEAFF. The CDR3, as DNA: TGTGCCAGCAAACCAGAGACTGAAGCTTTCTTT. The V and J genes are TRBV2 and TRBJ1-1; D remains unclear. With 7 bases removed from V and 5 bases from J, the gap between germline ends came to 8 bases. The CDR3 is made up of 11 amino acids. CDR1 is SNHLY and CDR2 is FYNNEI in the germline V gene. Combining the CDR3 with reference TRBV2 and TRBJ1-1 gives the whole variable domain EPEVTQTPSHQVTQMGQEVILRCVPISNHLYFYWYRQILGQKVEFLVSFYNNEISEKSEIFDDQFSVERPDGSNFTLKIRSTKLEDSAMYFCASKPETEAFFGQGTRLTVV.

V is TRBV15 and J is TRBJ2-7; the match to TRBD2 covers 10 bases. V shed 6 bases, J shed 4 bases, and the junction held 12 bases outside the gene matches. The length of the CDR3 is 16 residues. The germline CDR1 and CDR2 sequences are LNHNV and YYDKDF (reference sequence). Written as DNA, the CDR3 is TGTGCCACCAGTCCGGACAAAACTAGCGGGGTATACGAGCAGTACTTC. The encoded protein is CATSPDKTSGVYEQYF.